The next 31 T cell receptor beta chains were all read from a single sample in a study of T cell repertoires in cytomegalovirus infection. TCRdb passed the reads through MiXCR, listing each CDR3 protein once. The sample consists of 200,000 to 300,000 distinct CDR3 sequences, about 13% of them appearing once. The material sequenced was PBMCs. These receptors came from a human donor in good health (CMV status not recorded). Some clones in this sample may be carry-over from other donors' samples.

This clonotype was found many times. This chain joins TRBV5-1 and TRBJ2-1; the D gene is possibly TRBD1 (5 bases). Germline CDR1 and CDR2: SGHRS and YFSETQ. The CDR3 is made up of 15 amino acids. The V and J ends lost 1 base and 6 bases respectively, with 14 bases between them. The CDR3 sequence: CASSLQGADFNEQFF. For the CDR3, the DNA is TGCGCCAGCAGCTTGCAGGGCGCCGACTTCAATGAGCAGTTCTTC.

This clonotype occurred many times. This chain joins TRBV7-2 and TRBJ2-7; 8 positions match TRBD1. The CDR3 runs to 14 residues. Germline-derived CDR1 and CDR2 are SGHTA and FQGNSA. Losses at the gene ends were 3 bases for V and 4 bases for J; bases not matched to a gene: 5. CDR3 residues: CASSFRGLGYEQYF. Here the CDR3 DNA reads TGTGCCAGCAGCTTCAGGGGGCTAGGTTACGAGCAGTACTTC.

This clonotype came up a few times. The CDR3 DNA is TGCGCCAGCAGCTTGGTGCTAGCTGTGGATGAGCAGTTCTTC. Protein: CASSLVLAVDEQFF. The gene calls are TRBV5-1 and TRBJ2-1, with a weak D call TRBD2 (5 bases). Germline V gene sequence: CDR1 SGHRS, CDR2 YFSETQ. Trimming stripped 0 bases from V and 8 bases from J, with 12 bases between. This CDR3 is built from 14 residues.

This clonotype was seen ten or more times. The gene calls are TRBV28 and TRBJ1-1, with D tentatively TRBD1 (5 bases). V lost 3 bases and J lost 0, with 14 bases in between. Germline V CDR1 and CDR2: MDHEN, SYDVKM. This CDR3 comprises 16 residues. DNA of the CDR3: TGTGCCAGCAGTTTTTCAATGACAGACATGAACACTGAAGCTTTCTTT. It yields the protein CASSFSMTDMNTEAFF.

This clonotype was seen ten or more times. The chain is built from TRBV7-2 and TRBJ2-1; 7 bases agree with TRBD1. The CDR3 runs to 16 residues. In germline, CDR1 is SGHTA, CDR2 FQGNSA. V shed 5 bases, J shed 4 bases, and the junction held 11 bases outside the gene matches. The CDR3 reads CASSPVGTALYNEQFF. Written as DNA, the CDR3 is TGTGCCAGCAGCCCCGTGGGGACAGCTCTTTACAATGAGCAGTTCTTC.

In its sample, this clonotype was seen many times. The V call is TRBV11-1, the J call TRBJ1-1, with unresolved D. Trimming removed 1 base at V and 0 bases at J, with 12 bases between. Germline loops: CDR1 SGHAT, CDR2 FQDESV (reference sequence). This CDR3 has 16 residues. The chain's CDR3 is CASSLGRRLMNTEAFF. The CDR3 DNA follows: TGTGCCAGCAGCTTAGGTCGTCGGCTGATGAACACTGAAGCTTTCTTT. Full variable domain (missing parts from reference TRBV11-1 and TRBJ1-1): EAEVAQSPRYKITEKSQAVAFWCDPISGHATLYWYRQILGQGPELLVQFQDESVVDDSQLPKDRFSAERLKGVDSTLKIQPAELGDSAMYLCASSLGRRLMNTEAFFGQGTRLTVV.

This clonotype appeared many times. The rearrangement joins TRBV28 to TRBJ1-1; D uncertain. The V and J ends lost 3 bases and 5 bases respectively, with 16 bases between them. Germline V gives CDR1 MDHEN, CDR2 SYDVKM. The CDR3 is 15 residues long. CDR3 coding DNA: TGTGCCAGCAGTTTCCTCATGTGGGGTAGTACTGAAGCTTTCTTT. It codes for CASSFLMWGSTEAFF.

V is TRBV6-2 or TRBV6-3 and J is TRBJ2-7, with 7 positions matching TRBD1. Per germline, CDR1 MNHEY and CDR2 SVGEGT. V dropped 4 bases and J dropped 2; count of bases not matched to a gene: 8. The CDR3 extends over 15 amino acids. The CDR3 sequence is CASSLSTGFAYEQYF. The CDR3 nucleotides read TGTGCCAGCAGTTTATCGACAGGGTTCGCCTACGAGCAGTACTTC.

The chain joins TRBV6-1 to TRBJ2-1; TRBD1 might be the D (5 bases). This CDR3 spans 17 amino acids. Germline loops: CDR1 MNHNS, CDR2 SASEGT. Deletions cut 1 base from V and 8 bases from J, with 21 bases between. The CDR3 here is CASSEGEGAALRDEQFF. Here the CDR3 DNA reads TGTGCCAGCAGTGAAGGTGAAGGGGCCGCCCTACGGGATGAGCAGTTCTTC.

As to this clonotype: A single base separates this from a much larger clone, so it may be a read error. This rearrangement joins TRBV12-3 or TRBV12-4 to TRBJ1-5; maybe TRBD1 (5 bases). The CDR3 contains 15 residues. V was trimmed by 6 bases and J by 4 bases, leaving 16 bases between them. The CDR3 bases are TGTGCCAGCAGCGAGAGGGACGGCTATAATCAGCCCCAGCATTTT. Translation: CASSERDGYNQPQHF.

The CDR3: CASSFRAGVETQYF. CDR3 DNA sequence: TGTGCCAGCAGCTTTAGGGCAGGGGTAGAGACCCAGTACTTC. The rearrangement joins TRBV5-6 to TRBJ2-5, with a possible D match to TRBD1 (6 bases). Trimming pared 2 bases from V and 4 bases from J, leaving 12 bases between. Germline CDR1 is SGHDT and CDR2 is YYEEEE. This CDR3 contains 14 residues. Based on the CDR3 plus reference TRBV5-6 and TRBJ2-5, the full variable domain is DAGVTQSPTHLIKTRGQQVTLRCSPKSGHDTVSWYQQALGQGPQFIFQYYEEEERQRGNFPDRFSGHQFPNYSSELNVNALLLGDSALYLCASSFRAGVETQYFGPGTRLLVL.

In this sample, this clonotype turned up many times. The chain uses TRBV4-3 and TRBJ1-2; D is possibly TRBD1 (5 bases). This CDR3 is built from 14 residues. With 0 bases removed from V and 4 bases from J, the gap between germline ends came to 9 bases. Germline CDR1 LGHNA, CDR2 YSLEER. CDR3 in amino acids: CASSQDPGGYGYTF. Written as DNA, the CDR3 is TGCGCCAGCAGCCAAGATCCGGGGGGCTATGGCTACACCTTC.

This clonotype occurred a few times. V gene TRBV24-1 combines with J gene TRBJ2-1; D may correspond to TRBD1 or TRBD2 (6 bases each). The germline V gene has CDR1 KGHDR and CDR2 SFDVKD. CDR3 length: 16 amino acids. The V end was cut by 4 bases, the J end by 5 bases, with 17 bases between. The CDR3: CATSDPPGAVNNEQFF. In DNA, the CDR3 is TGTGCCACCAGTGACCCTCCGGGGGCTGTCAACAATGAGCAGTTCTTC.

This clonotype was seen a single time. The chain couples TRBV29-1 to TRBJ2-7; 9 bases map to TRBD1. J was trimmed by 4 bases and V by 7 bases; bases with no gene match: 5. This CDR3 contains 12 residues. The germline V gene has CDR1 SQVTM and CDR2 ANQGSEA. This CDR3 reads CSAETGGYEQYF. Here the CDR3 DNA reads TGCAGCGCCGAGACAGGGGGATACGAGCAGTACTTC.

This clonotype was seen many times. The V gene is TRBV12-3 or TRBV12-4, the J gene TRBJ1-2; D is possibly TRBD1 (5 bases). This CDR3 is built from 13 residues. Trimming took 5 bases from V and 6 from J, leaving 13 bases between them. The CDR3 sequence: CASSLGEGNGYTF. The CDR3 DNA is TGTGCCAGCAGTCTAGGGGAAGGCAATGGCTACACCTTC.

Only a few counts were recorded for this clonotype. The genes are TRBV7-2 and TRBJ1-4; no clear D gene. The germline CDR1 and CDR2 sequences are SGHTA and FQGNSA. CDR3 length equals 13 residues. V shed 2 bases and J shed 6 bases, with 7 bases lying between them. CDR3 nucleotide sequence: TGTGCCAGCAGCTTAATCCCCCATGAAAAACTGTTTTTT. Translated, it gives CASSLIPHEKLFF.

The chain uses TRBV5-1 and TRBJ2-1; D unclear. The CDR3 runs to 12 residues. Germline V gene sequence: CDR1 SGHRS, CDR2 YFSETQ. Trimming took 5 bases from V and 7 from J, leaving 10 bases between them. For the CDR3, the DNA is TGCGCCAGCAGTTACATGGCTAATGAGCAGTTCTTC. It yields the protein CASSYMANEQFF.

This clonotype has ten or more counts. V usage is TRBV7-3 and J usage is TRBJ1-1; unclear D gene. V was trimmed by 5 bases and J by 0 bases, leaving 13 bases between them. Per germline, CDR1 SGHTA and CDR2 FQGTGA. This CDR3 is 15 amino acids long. This CDR3 is CASSPLPRMNTEAFF. In DNA form, the CDR3 reads TGTGCCAGCAGCCCGTTGCCTAGGATGAACACTGAAGCTTTCTTT.

This clonotype showed up just a few times. The rearrangement links TRBV5-1 to TRBJ1-4; D perhaps matches TRBD1 (5 bases). Looked up from germline, CDR1 is SGHRS and CDR2 is YFSETQ. The ends were cut back, 4 bases at V and 0 bases at J, with 13 bases in the middle. The CDR3 covers 16 residues. CDR3 sequence (DNA): TGCGCCAGCAGCACCGGGACGATTGCAACTAATGAAAAACTGTTTTTT. This codes for CASSTGTIATNEKLFF.

In this sample, this clonotype turned up many times. The chain carries TRBV7-8 and TRBJ2-1; the D is unclear. Trimming shortened V by 6 bases and J by 8 bases, and 8 bases separated the two germline ends. The CDR3 is made up of 11 amino acids. Germline V lookup: CDR1 SGHVS, CDR2 FQNEAQ. CDR3 nucleotide sequence: TGTGCCAGCAGTCCTGCGCATGAGCAGTTCTTC. It yields the protein CASSPAHEQFF.

The chain carries TRBV6-4 and TRBJ2-3, with D tentatively TRBD1 (6 bases). CDR1 MRHNA and CDR2 SNTAGT come from the germline V gene. The CDR3 consists of 14 residues. The germline V and J ends were trimmed by 2 bases and 5 bases, with 11 bases remaining between them. The CDR3 region is CASSDLPGVDTQYF. DNA of the CDR3: TGTGCCAGCAGTGACCTACCAGGGGTAGATACGCAGTATTTT.

The table lists this clonotype with many counts. The chain couples TRBV6-1 to TRBJ1-6, with D possibly matching TRBD1 (5 bases). Germline V gene sequence: CDR1 MNHNS, CDR2 SASEGT. The CDR3 spans 17 residues. Trimming left V 6 bases short and J 0 bases short, with 15 bases between. CDR3 nucleotide sequence: TGTGCCAGCAGAAAAGACGGAAGGGGCTCCTATAATTCACCCCTCCACTTT. It translates to CASRKDGRGSYNSPLHF.

For this clonotype: This clone may be a read error of a much larger clone one base away. The chain has TRBV6-8 and TRBJ2-1; 7 bases are shared with TRBD1. The trim removed 1 base at V and 6 bases at J, leaving 3 bases unmatched. The CDR3 loop spans 14 amino acids. CDR1 and CDR2 from the germline V gene are MNHGY and SAAAGT. The CDR3 nucleotides are TGTGCCAGCAGTTACTGTGGGACAGCCAATGAGCAGTTCTTC. Protein sequence: CASSYCGTANEQFF.

This sequence joins TRBV20-1 and TRBJ1-6; D remains ambiguous. V was shortened by 1 base and J by 7 bases, with 17 bases between the two germline ends. CDR1 DFQATT and CDR2 SNEGSKA come from the germline V gene (reference sequence). The CDR3 runs 16 residues. CDR3 protein: CSARGSGSPMNSPLHF. The CDR3 DNA sequence: TGCAGTGCTAGAGGGTCGGGGTCGCCCATGAATTCACCCCTCCACTTT.

This sequence joins TRBV7-6 and TRBJ1-1; perhaps TRBD1 as D (6 bases). This CDR3 has 15 amino acids. The V gene's germline CDR1 is SGHVS and CDR2 FNYEAQ. V was clipped by 5 bases and J by 5 bases, with 18 bases between them. DNA for the CDR3: TGTGCCAGCAGCCCCCCTTCCAGGGGCCTGACTGAAGCTTTCTTT. Translation: CASSPPSRGLTEAFF. Together with reference TRBV7-6 and TRBJ1-1, the CDR3 gives the full variable domain: GAGVSQSPRYKVTKRGQDVALRCDPISGHVSLYWYRQALGQGPEFLTYFNYEAQQDKSGLPNDRFSAERPEGSISTLTIQRTEQRDSAMYRCASSPPSRGLTEAFFGQGTRLTVV.

At least ten counts were recorded for this clonotype. The chain recombines TRBV12-3 or TRBV12-4 with TRBJ2-2; 8 bases match TRBD1. The CDR3 has 16 residues. V dropped 1 base and J dropped 8; count of bases not matched to a gene: 9. The CDR3 DNA follows: TGTGCCAGCAGTTTAGGAGCTGGACAGGGCTCAGGGGAGCTGTTTTTT. Translated, it gives CASSLGAGQGSGELFF.

Only a few counts were recorded for this clonotype. The CDR3 sequence: CASSPDRGQETQYF. In nucleotides, the CDR3 is TGTGCCAGCAGCCCGGACAGGGGGCAGGAGACCCAGTACTTC. The chain has TRBV7-6 and TRBJ2-5, with 11 positions matching TRBD1. Germline V gives CDR1 SGHVS, CDR2 FNYEAQ. Trimming removed 5 bases from V and 5 bases from J; junction bases left unmatched: 4. The CDR3 runs to 14 residues. The full variable domain, completed using reference TRBV7-6 and TRBJ2-5, is GAGVSQSPRYKVTKRGQDVALRCDPISGHVSLYWYRQALGQGPEFLTYFNYEAQQDKSGLPNDRFSAERPEGSISTLTIQRTEQRDSAMYRCASSPDRGQETQYFGPGTRLLVL.

The gene calls are TRBV10-3 and TRBJ1-6, with 8 nucleotides matching TRBD1. The CDR3 runs 13 residues. CDR1 and CDR2 from the germline V gene are ENHRY and SYGVKD. With V trimmed by 10 bases and J by 5 bases, 4 bases remained unmatched. The CDR3 bases are TGTGCCACTAGGGGACAGGATAATTCACCCCTCCACTTT. Encoded protein: CATRGQDNSPLHF.

On this clonotype itself: One base away lies a much larger clone, so this may be a sequencing read error. V is TRBV2 and J is TRBJ1-1; 7 nucleotides agree with TRBD1. Germline assignment: CDR1 SNHLY and CDR2 FYNNEI. The CDR3 extends over 13 amino acids. In DNA form, the CDR3 reads TGTGCCAGCAGTGCGGACAGGTACACTGAAGCTTGCTTT. It yields the protein CASSADRYTEACF.

This clonotype has at least ten counts. The chain is built from TRBV7-2 and TRBJ2-7; tentatively, D is TRBD1 (6 bases). This CDR3 spans 15 amino acids. V dropped 5 bases and J dropped 0 bases, with 14 bases sitting between them. Germline lookup yields CDR1 SGHTA and CDR2 FQGNSA. The CDR3 is CASSIRWDISYEQYF. The DNA of the CDR3 is TGTGCCAGCAGCATAAGATGGGACATCTCCTACGAGCAGTACTTC. Variable domain in full (rest from reference TRBV7-2 and TRBJ2-7): GAGVSQSPSNKVTEKGKDVELRCDPISGHTALYWYRQSLGQGLEFLIYFQGNSAPDKSGLPSDRFSAERTGGSVSTLTIQRTQQEDSAVYLCASSIRWDISYEQYFGPGTRLTVT.

The V and J genes are TRBV6-5 and TRBJ2-1; TRBD2 agrees at 13 bases. The CDR3 length is 14 residues. The V segment lost 7 bases and the J segment 7 bases; nucleotides outside the gene matches: 4. Germline values: CDR1 MNHEY, CDR2 SVGAGI. The CDR3, as DNA: TGTGCCAGCAAAGGACTAGCGGGAGATAATGAGCAGTTCTTC. Translation gives CASKGLAGDNEQFF.